The source of this T cell receptor (beta chain) is a study of blood T cell repertoires in COVID-19. In germline, CDR1 is WSHSY, CDR2 SAAADI. Between the trimmed V and J ends, which lost 3 bases and 4 bases, there was a span of 15 bases. The CDR3 sequence is 15 residues long. Some clones are missing from TCRdb's copy, which holds only in-frame ones; the method was immunoSEQ multiplex PCR. The repertoire has a few hundred thousand clones, 82% of them found once; the top ten carry around 2.9%. Specimen: peripheral blood. The rearrangement joins TRBV10-2 to TRBJ1-2; D is ambiguous. The TCR was taken from a young woman with acute or convalescent COVID-19. CDR3 coding DNA: TGCGCCAGCAGTGAAGAGGGCAGCCCAGTCTATGGCTACACCTTC. Protein: CASSEEGSPVYGYTF.